This section outlines one TCR beta chain sequence together with its context. Its target is unknown. Healthy people donating bone marrow made up the donors. The sample originates from a study of cytomegalovirus exposure and HLA in healthy donors. Study-wide results and caveats: Analyses of presence and absence presupposed an approximately uniform sequencing depth across donors.

The CDR3 length is 14 residues. V was shortened by 0 bases and J by 4 bases, with 10 bases between the two germline ends. CDR1 is MNHNY and CDR2 is SVGAGI in the germline V gene (reference sequence). Primers for the PCR totalled 60 Vbeta and 13 Jbeta. TCRdb's copy holds only in-frame clones and misses some; the assay was immunoSEQ multiplex PCR. This table has a few hundred thousand clones, about 74% appearing once. This chain joins TRBV6-6 and TRBJ2-7; D not certain. The sequence derives from a man aged 35-49 years in good health and CMV-seronegative. Sequences were obtained from PBMCs. DNA of the CDR3: TGTGCCAGCAGTTACTCGACGAACGGGTACGAGCAGTACTTC. It is translated as CASSYSTNGYEQYF.